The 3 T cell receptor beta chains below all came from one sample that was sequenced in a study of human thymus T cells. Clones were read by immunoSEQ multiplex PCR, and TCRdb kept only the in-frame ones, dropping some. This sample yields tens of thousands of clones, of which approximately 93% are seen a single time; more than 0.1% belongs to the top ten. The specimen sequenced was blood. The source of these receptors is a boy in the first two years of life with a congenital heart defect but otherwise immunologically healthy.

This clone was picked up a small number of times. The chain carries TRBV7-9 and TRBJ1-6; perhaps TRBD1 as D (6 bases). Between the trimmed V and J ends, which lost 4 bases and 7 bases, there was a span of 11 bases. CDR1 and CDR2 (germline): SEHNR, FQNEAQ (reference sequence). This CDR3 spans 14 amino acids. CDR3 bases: TGTGCCAGCAGCTCTGACAGGCAAAATTCACCCCTCCACTTT. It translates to CASSSDRQNSPLHF. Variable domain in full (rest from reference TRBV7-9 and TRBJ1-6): DTGVSQNPRHKITKRGQNVTFRCDPISEHNRLYWYRQTLGQGPEFLTYFQNEAQLEKSRLLSDRFSAERPKGSFSTLEIQRTEQGDSAMYLCASSSDRQNSPLHFGNGTRLTVT.

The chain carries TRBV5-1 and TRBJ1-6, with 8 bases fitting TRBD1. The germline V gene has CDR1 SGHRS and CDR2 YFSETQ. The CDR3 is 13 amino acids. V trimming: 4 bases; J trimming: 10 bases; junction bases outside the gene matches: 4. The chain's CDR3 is CASSPDRDSPLHF. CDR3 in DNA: TGCGCCAGCAGCCCGGACAGGGACTCACCCCTCCACTTT.

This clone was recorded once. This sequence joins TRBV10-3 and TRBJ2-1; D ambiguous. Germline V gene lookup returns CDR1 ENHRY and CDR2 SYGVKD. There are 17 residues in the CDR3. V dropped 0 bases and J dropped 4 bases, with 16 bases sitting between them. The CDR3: CAISESPARRGYNEQFF. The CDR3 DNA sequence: TGTGCCATCAGTGAGTCCCCTGCTAGGAGAGGTTACAATGAGCAGTTCTTC.